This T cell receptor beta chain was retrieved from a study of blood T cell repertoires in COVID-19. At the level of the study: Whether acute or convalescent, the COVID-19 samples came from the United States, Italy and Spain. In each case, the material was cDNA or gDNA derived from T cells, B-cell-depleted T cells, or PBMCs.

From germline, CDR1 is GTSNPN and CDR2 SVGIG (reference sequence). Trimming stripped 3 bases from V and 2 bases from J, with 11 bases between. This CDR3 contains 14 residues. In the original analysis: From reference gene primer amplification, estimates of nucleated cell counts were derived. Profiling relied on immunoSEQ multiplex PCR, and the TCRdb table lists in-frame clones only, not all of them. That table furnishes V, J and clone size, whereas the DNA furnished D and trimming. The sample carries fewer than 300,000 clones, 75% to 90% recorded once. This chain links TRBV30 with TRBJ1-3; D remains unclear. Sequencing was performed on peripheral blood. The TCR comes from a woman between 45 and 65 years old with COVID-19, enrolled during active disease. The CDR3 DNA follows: TGTGCCTGGAGGAACCGGGATACTGGAAACACCATATATTTT. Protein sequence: CAWRNRDTGNTIYF.